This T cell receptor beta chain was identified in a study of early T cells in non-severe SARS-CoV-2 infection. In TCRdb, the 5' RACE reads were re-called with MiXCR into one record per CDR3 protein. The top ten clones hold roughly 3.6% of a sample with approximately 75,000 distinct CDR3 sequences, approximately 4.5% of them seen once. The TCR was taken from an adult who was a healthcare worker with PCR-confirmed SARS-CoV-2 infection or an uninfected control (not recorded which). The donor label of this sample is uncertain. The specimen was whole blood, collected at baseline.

Written as DNA, the CDR3 is TGTGCCAGCAGCTGGACCCCTCAGGACACTGAAGCTTTCTTT. It translates to CASSWTPQDTEAFF. This chain links TRBV13 with TRBJ1-1; D gene unclear. CDR1 and CDR2 (germline): PRHDT, FYEKMQ (reference sequence). The CDR3 has 14 residues. Between the trimmed V and J ends, which lost 4 bases and 3 bases, there was a span of 12 bases.